These T cell receptor beta chains were read from a single sample in a study of T cells in Graves' hyperthyroidism and ophthalmopathy. TCRdb reanalysed the multiplex PCR reads using MiXCR and keeps one entry per CDR3 protein. Of roughly 640,000 distinct CDR3 sequences in the sample, 16% were seen once. The sequenced material came from blood. Every receptor here comes from a woman in her thirties or forties with Graves' ophthalmopathy. The CDR3 runs from the conserved cysteine through the conserved F or W. D genes are given only for firm matches. Where a row states a size, it is once, few, many or the class of an expanded clone; other rows omit it.

size,J,D,V,CDR3,DNA
many,TRBJ2-1,TRBD1,TRBV12-3/TRBV12-4,CASSLQGTPYNEQFF,TGTGCCAGCAGCCTACAGGGGACCCCCTACAATGAGCAGTTCTTC
few,TRBJ1-1,-,TRBV24-1,CATSDLQQMNTEAFF,TGTGCCACCAGTGATTTACAGCAAATGAACACTGAAGCTTTCTTT
few,TRBJ1-2,-,TRBV20-1,CSESDSYGYTF,TGCAGTGAATCGGACAGCTATGGCTACACCTTC
-,TRBJ1-6,TRBD1,TRBV19,CASTATGPLNSPLHF,TGTGCCAGTACCGCGACAGGGCCTCTGAATTCACCCCTCCACTTT
few,TRBJ2-1,TRBD2,TRBV7-8,CASSFSGGVGGSGEQFF,TGTGCCAGCAGCTTTAGCGGGGGAGTGGGTGGGAGTGGTGAGCAGTTCTTC
-,TRBJ2-7,TRBD1,TRBV20-1,CSATHHEDRGRYEQYF,TGCAGTGCTACACACCATGAGGACAGGGGGCGATACGAGCAGTACTTC
-,TRBJ2-5,-,TRBV5-1,CASRPEGFQETQYF,TGCGCCAGCCGCCCGGAGGGATTCCAAGAGACCCAGTACTTC
few,TRBJ2-2,-,TRBV3-1,CASSQAGATGELFF,TGTGCCAGCAGCCAAGCGGGGGCGACCGGGGAGCTGTTTTTT
many,TRBJ1-2,TRBD1,TRBV5-1,CASRRDSTNYGYTF,TGCGCCAGCCGTCGGGACAGTACAAACTATGGCTACACCTTC
-,TRBJ1-3,TRBD1,TRBV7-6,CASSTRQGAKSGNTIYF,TGTGCCAGCAGCACAAGACAGGGGGCAAAATCTGGAAACACCATATATTTT
many,TRBJ2-7,-,TRBV6-1,CASSFDGSTSYEQYF,TGTGCCAGCAGTTTTGACGGGTCGACCTCCTACGAGCAGTACTTC
-,TRBJ1-5,-,TRBV15,CATSGTGGTQHF,TGTGCCACCAGCGGTACCGGGGGAACCCAGCATTTT
many,TRBJ1-2,TRBD1,TRBV30,CAWSGQGASYGYTF,TGTGCCTGGAGTGGGCAGGGGGCTTCCTATGGCTACACCTTC
-,TRBJ1-2,-,TRBV3-1,CASSQVGADGYTF,TGTGCCAGCAGCCAAGTGGGGGCGGATGGCTACACCTTC
-,TRBJ1-1,-,TRBV27,CASSTHRDGTEAFF,TGTGCCAGCAGTACCCACAGGGATGGGACTGAAGCTTTCTTT
-,TRBJ1-2,-,TRBV2,CASSELYRHYGYTF,TGTGCCAGCAGCGAGCTTTATAGGCACTATGGCTACACCTTC
many,TRBJ2-2,TRBD2,TRBV11-2,CASSVRLAVNTGELFF,TGTGCCAGCAGCGTTCGACTAGCGGTGAACACCGGGGAGCTGTTTTTT
many,TRBJ2-5,-,TRBV28,CASSSLGGRETQYF,TGTGCCAGCAGTTCCCTCGGGGGGCGTGAGACCCAGTACTTC